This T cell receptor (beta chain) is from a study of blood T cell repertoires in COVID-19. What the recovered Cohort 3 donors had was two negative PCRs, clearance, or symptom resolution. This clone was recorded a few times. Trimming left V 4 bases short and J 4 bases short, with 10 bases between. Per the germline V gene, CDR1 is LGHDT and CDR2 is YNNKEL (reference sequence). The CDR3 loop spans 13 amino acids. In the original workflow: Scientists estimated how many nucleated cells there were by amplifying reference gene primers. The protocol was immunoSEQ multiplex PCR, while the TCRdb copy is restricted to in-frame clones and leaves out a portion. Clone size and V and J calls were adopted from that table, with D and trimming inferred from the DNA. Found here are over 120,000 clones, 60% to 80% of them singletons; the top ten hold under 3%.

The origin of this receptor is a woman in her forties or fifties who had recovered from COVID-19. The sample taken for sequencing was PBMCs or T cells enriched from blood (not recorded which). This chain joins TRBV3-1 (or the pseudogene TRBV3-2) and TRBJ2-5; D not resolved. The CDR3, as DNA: TGTGCCAGCAGCCGCCAAGCTTCAGAGACCCAGTACTTC. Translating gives CASSRQASETQYF.